The T cell receptor (beta chain) under discussion was sequenced for a study of T cell repertoires in cytomegalovirus infection. On the study more broadly: From public TCR beta signatures came an indication of both CMV infection and matching HLA type. Findings and limits, study-wide: Cumulative frequency (of public TCR beta family members) identified carriers of CMV plus the relevant HLA.

Each CDR3 protein gets one entry after TCRdb re-called the reads with MiXCR. The sample has around 740,000 distinct CDR3 sequences, 35% seen once. This clonotype came up many times. Its specificity is not known. The origin of this receptor is a human donor in good health (CMV status not recorded). Some clones in this sample may be carry-over from other donors' samples. The sequencing sample was made of PBMCs.

CDR3 sequence: CASSLFPGGNTGELFF. The CDR3 DNA is TGTGCCAGCAGCTTATTCCCCGGGGGGAACACCGGGGAGCTGTTTTTT. The chain recombines TRBV7-2 with TRBJ2-2; D might be TRBD2 (6 bases). CDR1 is SGHTA and CDR2 is FQGNSA in the germline V gene. V shed 2 bases and J shed 1 base, with 11 bases lying between them. The CDR3 runs to 16 residues.